A selection of T cell receptor beta chains follows, all from one sample in a study of cytomegalovirus exposure and HLA in healthy donors. The method was immunoSEQ multiplex PCR; TCRdb's version includes in-frame clones alone and lacks a portion of them. The data show approximately 130,000 clones, around three quarters seen once. The source material was PBMCs. All receptors come from a woman aged 60 to 75 in good health and CMV-seropositive. CDR3s include the opening cysteine and the closing phenylalanine or tryptophan. Fields, in order: V gene, J gene, CDR3 protein.

>TRBV10-3|TRBJ2-5
CAISGVSGGSETQYF
>TRBV5-1|TRBJ2-3
CASSIRTGVTDTQYF
>TRBV5-1|TRBJ2-7
CASRTGAMDEQYF
>TRBV7-9|TRBJ1-1
CASSFGGVGTEAFF
>TRBV7-3|TRBJ2-3
CASSSYYTDTQYF
>TRBV7-3|TRBJ1-2
CASSQVPGGGYTF
>TRBV7-9|TRBJ1-1
CASSSRWTANTEAFF
>TRBV15|TRBJ1-2
CATSRATGTYYGYTF
>TRBV7-8|TRBJ2-1
CASSLTYRAGGPGNEQFF
>TRBV5-1|TRBJ2-6
CASSPAGGGVPGANVLTF
>TRBV10-1|TRBJ2-1
CASSGLGNSGGVEQFF
>TRBV5-4|TRBJ2-3
CASSFRLGGTDTQYF
>TRBV10-1|TRBJ2-1
CASSARTGSSYNEQFF
>TRBV5-1|TRBJ1-1
CASSLYHREGTEAFF
>TRBV19|TRBJ1-2
CASSGGDPGGYTF
>TRBV19|TRBJ1-1
CASSRLSGRAGTEAFF
>TRBV4-2|TRBJ2-7
CASSQVGAGLNYEQYF
>TRBV11-3|TRBJ1-3
CASSSRDSGDTIYF
>TRBV5-1|TRBJ1-4
CASSWKDREHLNEKLFF
>TRBV5-1|TRBJ2-6
CASSLAPGTGANVLTF
>TRBV7-2|TRBJ1-2
CASSPHAGPSGGYTF
>TRBV10-3|TRBJ2-1
CAISTGGGNEQFF
>TRBV19|TRBJ2-2
CASSIGAQGRELFF
>TRBV7-6|TRBJ2-2
CASSLGRGTGELFF
>TRBV4-1|TRBJ2-5
CASSRLGLLGETQYF
>TRBV7-9|TRBJ1-5
CASTGTSSGGNQPQHF
>TRBV7-8|TRBJ1-5
CASSLAMGDQPQHF
>TRBV6-5|TRBJ1-2
CASSSPGGRYGYTF
>TRBV7-2|TRBJ1-1
CASSSSIGEYTEAFF
>TRBV4-1|TRBJ1-2
CASSQAPPGAGGYGYTF
>TRBV19|TRBJ1-2
CASTEEAPLGYGYTF
>TRBV7-9|TRBJ2-1
CASSRAGPYNEQFF
>TRBV5-6|TRBJ1-2
CASSLGDSNYGYTF
>TRBV27|TRBJ2-7
CASSPLTGAHEQYF
>TRBV27|TRBJ1-2
CASSLAGGANYGYTF
>TRBV7-9|TRBJ1-4
CASSLGDSRNEKLFF
>TRBV21-1|TRBJ2-5
CAIRGEQTQYF
>TRBV5-4|TRBJ1-4
CASSFPGQGNEKLFF
>TRBV18|TRBJ1-1
CASSPGGSPTEAFF
>TRBV5-1|TRBJ1-1
CASSPGTGLRPFF
>TRBV13|TRBJ1-3
CASSSMGRGTRGNTIYF
>TRBV4-2|TRBJ1-2
CASSQDQQAGYGYTF
>TRBV7-6|TRBJ1-1
CASSPLGQGDTEAFF
>TRBV5-1|TRBJ2-5
CASSRGGQETQYF
>TRBV6-1|TRBJ1-2
CASIAFWDRGHGYTF
>TRBV5-1|TRBJ2-1
CASSSVAGGRNEQFF
>TRBV5-1|TRBJ1-2
CASSLADRTNYGYTF
>TRBV9|TRBJ1-1
CASSVGPGEDTEAFF
>TRBV5-1|TRBJ1-4
CASSPSGGHEKLFF
>TRBV5-4|TRBJ1-1
CASSSHRQGDFEAFF
>TRBV5-6|TRBJ1-1
CASSLVGGAEGAFF
>TRBV5-5|TRBJ1-2
CASSGRAAYGYTF
>TRBV6-1|TRBJ1-1
CASPTPGTGPAVAFF
>TRBV19|TRBJ1-5
CASSIGLRATVYSNQPQHF
>TRBV9|TRBJ1-3
CASSVGQISGNTIYF
>TRBV7-3|TRBJ2-2
CASSLTPLAVNGELFF
>TRBV4-1|TRBJ1-2
CASSPIRVADGYTF
>TRBV19|TRBJ1-3
CASSMYGSGNTIYF
>TRBV4-1|TRBJ2-7
CASSQGPARQALLYEQYF
>TRBV7-6|TRBJ2-2
CASSFVVNTGELFF